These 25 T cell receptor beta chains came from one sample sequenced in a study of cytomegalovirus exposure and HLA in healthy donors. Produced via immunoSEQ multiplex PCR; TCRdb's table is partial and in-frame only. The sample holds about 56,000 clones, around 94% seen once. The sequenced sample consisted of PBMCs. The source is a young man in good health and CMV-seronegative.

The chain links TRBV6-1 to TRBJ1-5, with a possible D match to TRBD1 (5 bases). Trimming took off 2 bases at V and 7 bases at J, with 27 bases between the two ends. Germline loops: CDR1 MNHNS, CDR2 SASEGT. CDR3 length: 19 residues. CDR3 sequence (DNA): TGTGCCAGCAGTGAAATAGAAGCCCGACAGCGAGACTTTGGGCAGCCCCAGCATTTT. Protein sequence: CASSEIEARQRDFGQPQHF.

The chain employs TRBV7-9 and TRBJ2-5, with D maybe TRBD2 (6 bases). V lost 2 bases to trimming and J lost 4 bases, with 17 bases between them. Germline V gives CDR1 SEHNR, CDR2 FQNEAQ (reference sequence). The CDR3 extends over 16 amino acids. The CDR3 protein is CASSLIRGFSGETQYF. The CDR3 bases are TGTGCCAGCAGCTTAATTCGGGGGTTCTCGGGAGAGACCCAGTACTTC. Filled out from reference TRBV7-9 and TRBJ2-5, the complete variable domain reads DTGVSQNPRHKITKRGQNVTFRCDPISEHNRLYWYRQTLGQGPEFLTYFQNEAQLEKSRLLSDRFSAERPKGSFSTLEIQRTEQGDSAMYLCASSLIRGFSGETQYFGPGTRLLVL.

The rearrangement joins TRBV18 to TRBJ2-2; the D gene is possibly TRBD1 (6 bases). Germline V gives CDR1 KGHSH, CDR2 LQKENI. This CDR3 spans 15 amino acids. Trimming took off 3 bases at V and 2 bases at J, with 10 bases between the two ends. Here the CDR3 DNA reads TGTGCCAGCTCACCGGGGGCCCAAAACACCGGGGAGCTGTTTTTT. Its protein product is CASSPGAQNTGELFF.

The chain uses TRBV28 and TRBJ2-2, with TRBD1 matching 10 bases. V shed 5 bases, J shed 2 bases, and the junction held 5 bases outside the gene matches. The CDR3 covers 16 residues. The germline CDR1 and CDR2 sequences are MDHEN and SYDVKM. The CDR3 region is CASSPGQGVNTGELFF. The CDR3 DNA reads TGTGCCAGCAGTCCTGGACAGGGGGTTAACACCGGGGAGCTGTTTTTT. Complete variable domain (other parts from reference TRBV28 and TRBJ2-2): DVKVTQSSRYLVKRTGEKVFLECVQDMDHENMFWYRQDPGLGLRLIYFSYDVKMKEKGDIPEGYSVSREKKERFSLILESASTNQTSMYLCASSPGQGVNTGELFFGEGSRLTVL.

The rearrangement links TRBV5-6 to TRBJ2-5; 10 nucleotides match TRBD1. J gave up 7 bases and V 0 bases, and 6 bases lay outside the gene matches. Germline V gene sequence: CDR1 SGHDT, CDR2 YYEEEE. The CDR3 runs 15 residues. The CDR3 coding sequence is TGTGCCAGCAGCTTGGGGGGACAGGGGTCGGGGACCCAGTACTTC. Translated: CASSLGGQGSGTQYF.

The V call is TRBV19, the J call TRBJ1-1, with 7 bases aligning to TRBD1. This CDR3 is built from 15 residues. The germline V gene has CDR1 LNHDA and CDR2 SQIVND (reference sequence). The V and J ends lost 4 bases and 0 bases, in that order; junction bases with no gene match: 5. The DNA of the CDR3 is TGTGCCAGTAGTACCGACAGGGAACTGAACACTGAAGCTTTCTTT. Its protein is CASSTDRELNTEAFF.

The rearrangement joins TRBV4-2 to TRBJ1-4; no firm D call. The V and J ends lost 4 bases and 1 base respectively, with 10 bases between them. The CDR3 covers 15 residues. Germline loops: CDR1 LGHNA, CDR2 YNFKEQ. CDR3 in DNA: TGTGCCAGCAGCCCCACCGGCGGAACTAATGAAAAACTGTTTTTT. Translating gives CASSPTGGTNEKLFF.

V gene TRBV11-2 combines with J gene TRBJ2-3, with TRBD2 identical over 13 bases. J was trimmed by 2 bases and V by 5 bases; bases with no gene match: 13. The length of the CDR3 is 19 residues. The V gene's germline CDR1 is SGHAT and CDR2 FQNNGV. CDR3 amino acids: CASSRNRGTSGTTTDTQYF. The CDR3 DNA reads TGTGCCAGCAGCCGTAACAGGGGGACTAGCGGGACTACCACAGATACGCAGTATTTT.

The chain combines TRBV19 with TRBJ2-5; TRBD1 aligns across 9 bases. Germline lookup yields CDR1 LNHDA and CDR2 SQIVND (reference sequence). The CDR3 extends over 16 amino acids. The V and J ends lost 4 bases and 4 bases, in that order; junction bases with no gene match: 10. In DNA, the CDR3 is TGTGCCAGTAGTACCCTCGGACAGGGGTCGCGAGAGACCCAGTACTTC. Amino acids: CASSTLGQGSRETQYF. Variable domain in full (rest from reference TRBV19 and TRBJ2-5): DGGITQSPKYLFRKEGQNVTLSCEQNLNHDAMYWYRQDPGQGLRLIYYSQIVNDFQKGDIAEGYSVSREKKESFPLTVTSAQKNPTAFYLCASSTLGQGSRETQYFGPGTRLLVL.

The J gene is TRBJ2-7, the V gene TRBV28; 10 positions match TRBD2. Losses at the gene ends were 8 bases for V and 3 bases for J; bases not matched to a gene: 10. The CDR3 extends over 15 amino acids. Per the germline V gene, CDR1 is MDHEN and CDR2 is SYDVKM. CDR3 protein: CASLAPLAGVYEQYF. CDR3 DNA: TGTGCCAGCCTCGCCCCTCTAGCGGGAGTCTACGAGCAGTACTTC. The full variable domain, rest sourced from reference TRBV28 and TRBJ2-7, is DVKVTQSSRYLVKRTGEKVFLECVQDMDHENMFWYRQDPGLGLRLIYFSYDVKMKEKGDIPEGYSVSREKKERFSLILESASTNQTSMYLCASLAPLAGVYEQYFGPGTRLTVT.

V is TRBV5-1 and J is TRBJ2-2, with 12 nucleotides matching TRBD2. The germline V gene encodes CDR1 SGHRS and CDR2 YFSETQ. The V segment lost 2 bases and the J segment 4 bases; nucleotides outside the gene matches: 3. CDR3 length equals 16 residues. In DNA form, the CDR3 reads TGCGCCAGCAGCTTACTAGCGGGAGGTTCCACCGGGGAGCTGTTTTTT. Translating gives CASSLLAGGSTGELFF.

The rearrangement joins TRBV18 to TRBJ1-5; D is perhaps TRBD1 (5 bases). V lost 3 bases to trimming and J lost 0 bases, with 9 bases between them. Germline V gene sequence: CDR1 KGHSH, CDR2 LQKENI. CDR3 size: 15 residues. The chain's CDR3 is CASSPGRDSNQPQHF. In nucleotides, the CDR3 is TGTGCCAGCTCACCCGGCAGGGATAGCAATCAGCCCCAGCATTTT.

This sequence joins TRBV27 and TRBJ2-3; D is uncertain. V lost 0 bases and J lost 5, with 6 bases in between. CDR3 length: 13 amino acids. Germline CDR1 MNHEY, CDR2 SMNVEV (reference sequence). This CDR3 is CASSLSSGDTQYF. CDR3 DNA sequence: TGTGCCAGCAGTTTATCGTCGGGAGATACGCAGTATTTT.

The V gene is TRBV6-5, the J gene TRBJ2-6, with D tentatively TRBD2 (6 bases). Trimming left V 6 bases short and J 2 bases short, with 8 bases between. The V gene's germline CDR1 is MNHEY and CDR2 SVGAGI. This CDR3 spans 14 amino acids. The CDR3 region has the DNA TGTGCCAGCAGGGAGGGTCCTGGGGCCAACGTCCTGACTTTC. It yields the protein CASREGPGANVLTF.

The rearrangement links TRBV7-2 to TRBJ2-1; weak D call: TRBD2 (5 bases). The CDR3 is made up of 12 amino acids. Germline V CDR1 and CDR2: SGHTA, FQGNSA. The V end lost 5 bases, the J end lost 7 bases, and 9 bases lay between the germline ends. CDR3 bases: TGTGCCAGCAGCCCGGGGTGGAATGAGCAGTTCTTC. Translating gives CASSPGWNEQFF. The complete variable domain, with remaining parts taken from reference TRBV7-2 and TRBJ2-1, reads GAGVSQSPSNKVTEKGKDVELRCDPISGHTALYWYRQSLGQGLEFLIYFQGNSAPDKSGLPSDRFSAERTGGSVSTLTIQRTQQEDSAVYLCASSPGWNEQFFGPGTRLTVL.

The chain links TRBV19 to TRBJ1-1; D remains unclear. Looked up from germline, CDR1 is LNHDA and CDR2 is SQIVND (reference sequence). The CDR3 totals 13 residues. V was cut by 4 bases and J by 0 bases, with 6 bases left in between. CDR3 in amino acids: CASSTAVNTEAFF. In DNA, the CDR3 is TGTGCCAGTAGTACAGCGGTGAACACTGAAGCTTTCTTT.

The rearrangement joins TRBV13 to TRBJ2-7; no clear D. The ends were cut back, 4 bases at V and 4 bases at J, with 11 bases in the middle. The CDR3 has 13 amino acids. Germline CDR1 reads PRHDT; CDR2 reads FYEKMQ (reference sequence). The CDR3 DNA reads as TGTGCCAGCAGCTCAAGAGAATCTTACGAGCAGTACTTC. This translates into CASSSRESYEQYF.

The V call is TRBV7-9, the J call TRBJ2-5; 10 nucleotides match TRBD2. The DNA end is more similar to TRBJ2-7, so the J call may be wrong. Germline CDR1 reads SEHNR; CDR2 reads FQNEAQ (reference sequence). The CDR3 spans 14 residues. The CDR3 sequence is CASSKGLAHYEQYF. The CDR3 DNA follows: TGTGCCAGCAGCAAGGGACTAGCGCACTACGAGCAGTACTTC.

CDR3 residues: CASSLGGIGETQYF. CDR3 in DNA: TGCGCCAGCAGCTTGGGAGGGATCGGGGAGACCCAGTACTTC. This rearrangement joins TRBV5-1 to TRBJ2-5; D is possibly TRBD2 (5 bases). Germline CDR1 reads SGHRS; CDR2 reads YFSETQ. Deletions cut 0 bases from V and 5 bases from J, with 11 bases between. The CDR3 runs 14 residues. The complete variable domain, with remaining parts taken from reference TRBV5-1 and TRBJ2-5, reads KAGVTQTPRYLIKTRGQQVTLSCSPISGHRSVSWYQQTPGQGLQFLFEYFSETQRNKGNFPGRFSGRQFSNSRSEMNVSTLELGDSALYLCASSLGGIGETQYFGPGTRLLVL.

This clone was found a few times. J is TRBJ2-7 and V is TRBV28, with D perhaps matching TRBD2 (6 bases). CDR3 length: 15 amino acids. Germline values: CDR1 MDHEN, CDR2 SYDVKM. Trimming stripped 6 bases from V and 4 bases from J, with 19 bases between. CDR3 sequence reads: CASSLRIGSTYEQYF. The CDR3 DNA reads TGTGCCAGCAGCCTTCGGATCGGGAGTACGTACGAGCAGTACTTC.

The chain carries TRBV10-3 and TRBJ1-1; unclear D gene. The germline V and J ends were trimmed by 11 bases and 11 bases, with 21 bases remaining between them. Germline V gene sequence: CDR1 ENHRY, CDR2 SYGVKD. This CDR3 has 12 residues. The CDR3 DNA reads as TGTGCCTGCTCATACTCGGAGGCCGGCGCTTTCTTT. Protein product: CACSYSEAGAFF.

CDR3 sequence reads: CASSYSGGSKDTQYF. The CDR3 DNA reads TGTGCCAGCAGTTACTCGGGCGGGAGTAAAGATACGCAGTATTTT. The genes are TRBV6-5 and TRBJ2-3, with TRBD2 identical over 7 bases. Germline lookup yields CDR1 MNHEY and CDR2 SVGAGI. The CDR3 totals 15 residues. Trimming cost V 0 bases and J 5 bases; bases outside gene matches: 5.

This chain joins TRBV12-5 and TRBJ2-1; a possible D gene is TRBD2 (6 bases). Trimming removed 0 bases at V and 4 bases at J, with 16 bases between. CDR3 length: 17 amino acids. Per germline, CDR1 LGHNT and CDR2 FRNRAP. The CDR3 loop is CASGLVWGDGLYNEQFF. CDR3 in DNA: TGTGCTAGTGGTTTGGTTTGGGGGGACGGATTATACAATGAGCAGTTCTTC.

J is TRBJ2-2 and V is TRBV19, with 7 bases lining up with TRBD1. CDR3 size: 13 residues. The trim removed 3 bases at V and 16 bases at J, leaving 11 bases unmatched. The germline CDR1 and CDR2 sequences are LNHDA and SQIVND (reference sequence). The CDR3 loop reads CASSIEGARFKFF. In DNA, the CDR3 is TGTGCCAGTAGTATCGAGGGGGCCAGGTTCAAGTTTTTT. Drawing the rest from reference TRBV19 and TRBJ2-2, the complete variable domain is DGGITQSPKYLFRKEGQNVTLSCEQNLNHDAMYWYRQDPGQGLRLIYYSQIVNDFQKGDIAEGYSVSREKKESFPLTVTSAQKNPTAFYLCASSIEGARFKFFGEGSRLTVL.

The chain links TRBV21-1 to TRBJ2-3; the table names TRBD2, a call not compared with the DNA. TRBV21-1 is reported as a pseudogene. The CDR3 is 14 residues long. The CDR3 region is CAAETSGYTDTQYF. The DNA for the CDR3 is TGTGCCGCAGAAACTAGCGGTTACACAGATACGCAGTATTTT.